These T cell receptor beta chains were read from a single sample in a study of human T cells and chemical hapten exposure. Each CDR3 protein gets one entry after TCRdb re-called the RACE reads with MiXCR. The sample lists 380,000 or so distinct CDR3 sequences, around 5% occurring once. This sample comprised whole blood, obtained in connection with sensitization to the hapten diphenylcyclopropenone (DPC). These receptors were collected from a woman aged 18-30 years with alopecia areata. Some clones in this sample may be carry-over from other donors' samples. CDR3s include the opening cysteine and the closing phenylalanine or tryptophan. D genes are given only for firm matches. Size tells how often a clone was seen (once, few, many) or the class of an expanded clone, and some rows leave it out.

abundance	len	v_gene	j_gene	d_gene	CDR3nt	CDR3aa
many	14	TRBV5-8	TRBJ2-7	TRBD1	TGTGCCAGCAACCTCGGACAGGGCCCCTACGAGCAGTACTTC	CASNLGQGPYEQYF
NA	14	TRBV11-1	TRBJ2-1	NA	TGTGCCAGCAGCTTAGGTCGGGTAGGCAATGAGCAGTTCTTC	CASSLGRVGNEQFF
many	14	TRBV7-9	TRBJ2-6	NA	TGTGCTTCGAGGGATGGCTCTGGGGCCAACGTCCTGACTTTC	CASRDGSGANVLTF
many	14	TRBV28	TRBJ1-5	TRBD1	TGTGCCAGCAGTTTAATACAGGGGTTGCAGCCCCAGCATTTT	CASSLIQGLQPQHF
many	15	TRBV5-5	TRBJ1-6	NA	TGTGCCAGCAGCTTGGGGTTCACGAATAATTCACCCCTCCACTTT	CASSLGFTNNSPLHF
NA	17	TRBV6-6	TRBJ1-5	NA	TGTGCCAGCAGTTCTCCGGTCGGGGGGCAGCGCAATCAGCCCCAGCATTTT	CASSSPVGGQRNQPQHF
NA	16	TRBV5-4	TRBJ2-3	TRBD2	TGTGCCAGCAGCTTGCGTAGCGGGGGGCCGAGGGATACGCAGTATTTT	CASSLRSGGPRDTQYF
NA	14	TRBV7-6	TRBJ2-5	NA	TGTGCCAGCAGCCCAAGGAGGGGGGATGAGACCCAGTACTTC	CASSPRRGDETQYF
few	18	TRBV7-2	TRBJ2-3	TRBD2	TGTGCCAGCAGCTTAGTCGGTCGGACTAGCGGGGGGTTAGATACGCAGTATTTT	CASSLVGRTSGGLDTQYF
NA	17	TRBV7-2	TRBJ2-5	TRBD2	TGTGCCAGCAGCCTTAGGACTAGCGGGGGGCCGGGGGAGACCCAGTACTTC	CASSLRTSGGPGETQYF
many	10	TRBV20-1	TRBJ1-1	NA	TGCAGTGCCCTCGGCACTGAAGCTTTCTTT	CSALGTEAFF
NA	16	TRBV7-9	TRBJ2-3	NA	TGTGCCAGCAGCTTGGGGGCAGGGGCATACTCGGATACGCAGTATTTT	CASSLGAGAYSDTQYF
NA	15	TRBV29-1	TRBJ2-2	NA	TGCAGCGTTGACGGTAGCGCCACGAACACCGGGGAGCTGTTTTTT	CSVDGSATNTGELFF
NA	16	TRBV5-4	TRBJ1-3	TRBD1	TGTGCCAGCAGCTTTCGACAGGGAATATCTGGAAACACCATATATTTT	CASSFRQGISGNTIYF
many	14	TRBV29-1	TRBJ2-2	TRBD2	TGCAGCGTTGAAGATAATCGGGGGGCCGGGGAGCTGTTTTTT	CSVEDNRGAGELFF
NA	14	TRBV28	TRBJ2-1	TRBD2	TGTGCCAGCAGAACGACTAGCGGGGGGGATGAGCAGTTCTTC	CASRTTSGGDEQFF
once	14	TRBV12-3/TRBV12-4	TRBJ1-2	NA	TGTGCCAGCAGTTTAGCCCTCCTTAACTATGGCTACACCTTC	CASSLALLNYGYTF
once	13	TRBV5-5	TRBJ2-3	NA	TGTGCCAGCAACAGTGCTAGCTCAGATACGCAGTATTTT	CASNSASSDTQYF
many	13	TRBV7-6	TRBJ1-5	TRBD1	TGTGCCAGCTCGGGACAGCCCAATCAGCCCCAGCATTTT	CASSGQPNQPQHF
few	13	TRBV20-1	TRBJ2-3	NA	TGCAGTGCGAGGGACATTAGCACAGATACGCAGTATTTT	CSARDISTDTQYF
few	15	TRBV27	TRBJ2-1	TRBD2	TGTGCCAGCAGTAGCAGCGGGGGGCAGAACAATGAGCAGTTCTTC	CASSSSGGQNNEQFF
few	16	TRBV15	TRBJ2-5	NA	TGTGCCACCAGCAGAGACAGGGAGAACCTCCAAGAGACCCAGTACTTC	CATSRDRENLQETQYF
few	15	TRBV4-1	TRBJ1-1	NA	TGCGCCAGCAGCCCATATGCCACAGGGAGAACTGAAGCTTTCTTT	CASSPYATGRTEAFF
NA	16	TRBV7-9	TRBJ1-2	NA	TGTGCCAGCAGCTCTAATTTACAGGGATCTAACTATGGCTACACCTTC	CASSSNLQGSNYGYTF
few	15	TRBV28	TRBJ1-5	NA	TGTGCCAGCACCCGGAGGGGGAGAAGCAATCAGCCCCAGCATTTT	CASTRRGRSNQPQHF
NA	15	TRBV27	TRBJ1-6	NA	TGTGCCAGCAGTTTCTTTCCCCCGGGGAATTCACCCCTCCACTTT	CASSFFPPGNSPLHF
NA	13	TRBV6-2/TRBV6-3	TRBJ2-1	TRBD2	TGTGCCACCCTGACTAGCGGGGGCCATGAGCAGTTCTTC	CATLTSGGHEQFF
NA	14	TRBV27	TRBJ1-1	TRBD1	TGTGCCAGCGGCCAACCGGGACAGCAGGATGAAGCTTTCTTT	CASGQPGQQDEAFF
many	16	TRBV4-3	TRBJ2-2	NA	TGCGCCAGCAGCCCCTTCTCTACAGTGAACACCGGGGAGCTGTTTTTT	CASSPFSTVNTGELFF
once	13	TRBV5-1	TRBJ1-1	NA	TGCGCCAGCAGCTCAGGGGCTGGGACTGAAGCTTTCTTT	CASSSGAGTEAFF
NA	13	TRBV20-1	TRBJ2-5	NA	TGCAGTGCTAGCGGGGGTACTGGGGAGACCCAGTACTTC	CSASGGTGETQYF
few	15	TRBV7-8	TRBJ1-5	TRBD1	TGTGCCAGCAGCGTGGGACAGGGGGTCAATCAGCCCCAGCATTTT	CASSVGQGVNQPQHF
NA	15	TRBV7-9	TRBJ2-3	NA	TGTGCCAGCAGCTCATTGACAGGCATCGCCGGTACGCAGTATTTT	CASSSLTGIAGTQYF
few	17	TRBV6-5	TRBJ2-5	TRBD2	TGTGCCAGCAGGACCGATCAGCGGGGGGCAACCCAAGAGACCCAGTACTTC	CASRTDQRGATQETQYF
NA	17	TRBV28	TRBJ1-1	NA	TGTGCCAGCAGTTTGGTCCCCCCCGCCCGGGGCGCGGATGAAGCTTTCTTT	CASSLVPPARGADEAFF
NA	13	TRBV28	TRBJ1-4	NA	TGTGCCGGACAGACGGGGGCACGTGAAAAACTGTTTTTT	CAGQTGAREKLFF
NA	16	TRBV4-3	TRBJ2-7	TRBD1	TGCGCCAGCAGCCAGGATACAACAGGGGGCTCCTACGAGCAGTACTTC	CASSQDTTGGSYEQYF